The T cell receptor (beta chain) under discussion was sequenced for a study of radiation and T cells in renal cell carcinoma. Study-wide points: Without pretreatment biopsies, baseline tumor clonotype presence was undetermined. Top tumor clonotypes rose in blood 2 weeks post-radiation, then contracted.

This sample's time point: blood 4 weeks post-SBRT, at nephrectomy. The treatment: 15 Gy SBRT to primary tumor, nephrectomy 4 weeks later. Nephrectomy followed 15 Gy stereotactic body radiation by 4 weeks. The tumor was a clear cell renal cell carcinoma. A word on this clone: Its specificity is unknown.

Measured with immunoSEQ multiplex PCR; TCRdb has only the in-frame clones, and not every one. The sample lists around 78,000 clones, roughly 87% occurring once. Here the sequenced sample was blood, taken from a patient whose treatment included radiotherapy and nephrectomy. This clonotype originated in a woman aged 65 to 85 with renal cell carcinoma.

The CDR3 reads CASSSMRGRGTEAFF. The CDR3 coding sequence is TGTGCCAGCAGCTCCATGCGGGGGCGTGGGACTGAAGCTTTCTTT. V gene TRBV5-8 combines with J gene TRBJ1-1, with a tentative D call TRBD1 (6 bases). Trimming removed 3 bases from V and 5 bases from J, with 17 bases in between. Germline assignment: CDR1 SGHTS and CDR2 YDEGEE. This CDR3 comprises 15 residues.